A single sample gave rise to the 11 T cell receptor beta chains below, sequenced in a study of cytomegalovirus exposure and HLA in healthy donors (dated by TCRdb to about 2017). The library was prepared using the immunoSEQ multiplex PCR assay. For the multiplex PCR, a mixture combining 60 forward primers for TCR Vbeta segments and 13 reverse primers for TCR Jbeta segments was used. TCRdb took this table from immuneACCESS and kept in-frame rearrangements with V and J called. Such tables lack part of the clones; where checked against another copy, unresolved V genes explain under half of the gap, and the rest is unexplained. This sample has 70,000 to 100,000 clones in its table, and less than 70% of those were observed once. In total, the top ten clones hold around 2.5% of the sample. The specimen was PBMCs. These receptor sequences come from a man aged 45-65 years in good health and CMV-seronegative.

The genes are TRBV7-9 and TRBJ1-2, with D unresolved. V dropped 9 bases and J dropped 3 bases, with 17 bases sitting between them. This CDR3 region has 14 residues. Germline V lookup: CDR1 SEHNR, CDR2 FQNEAQ (reference sequence). CDR3 amino acids: CARRPMAFDYGYTF. The CDR3 DNA follows: TGTGCCAGACGCCCAATGGCATTCGACTATGGCTACACCTTC.

This clone was counted between two and nine times. The chain uses TRBV6-5 and TRBJ1-5; D ambiguous. The CDR3 is 15 amino acids. V lost 4 bases to trimming and J lost 4 bases, with 14 bases between them. In germline, CDR1 is MNHEY, CDR2 SVGAGI. The CDR3 region is CASSLAGNRNQPQHF. The CDR3 coding sequence is TGTGCCAGCAGTTTGGCCGGGAATCGTAATCAGCCCCAGCATTTT.

V usage is TRBV6-5 and J usage is TRBJ1-1; D is possibly TRBD1 (5 bases). V lost 0 bases and J 0 bases, leaving 11 bases between the germline ends. This CDR3 comprises 16 residues. Germline V gene sequence: CDR1 MNHEY, CDR2 SVGAGI. CDR3 protein: CASSYSRTDMNTEAFF. CDR3 bases: TGTGCCAGCAGTTACTCCCGGACGGACATGAACACTGAAGCTTTCTTT.

The genes are TRBV7-3 and TRBJ2-1; TRBD2 matches 11 bases. Unmatched junction bases numbered 7, after V lost 4 bases and J lost 5 bases. This CDR3 is built from 16 residues. The V gene's germline CDR1 is SGHTA and CDR2 FQGTGA. CDR3 sequence: CASSSGSGRGNNEQFF. CDR3 bases: TGTGCCAGCAGCTCCGGTAGCGGGAGGGGGAACAATGAGCAGTTCTTC.

This clone was detected a few times. The J gene is TRBJ2-1, the V gene TRBV13; D unresolved. Germline V gene lookup returns CDR1 PRHDT and CDR2 FYEKMQ (reference sequence). The V gene lost 5 bases and the J gene lost 1 base, with 9 bases spanning the gap. The CDR3 length is 14 residues. CDR3 region: CASSPEPSYNEQFF. CDR3 in DNA: TGTGCCAGCAGCCCAGAACCATCCTACAATGAGCAGTTCTTC.

This clone was seen a handful of times. The gene calls are TRBV20-1 and TRBJ1-1; D not resolved. V was shortened by 3 bases and J by 7 bases, with 9 bases between the two germline ends. Germline CDR1 DFQATT, CDR2 SNEGSKA (reference sequence). The CDR3 length is 11 residues. CDR3 sequence reads: CSASSPREAFF. CDR3 DNA: TGCAGTGCTAGTAGCCCCCGTGAAGCTTTCTTT.

The J gene is TRBJ2-1, the V gene TRBV18; 13 bases match TRBD2. Germline V CDR1 and CDR2: KGHSH, LQKENI. CDR3 length equals 15 residues. V shed 6 bases and J 7 bases; nucleotides not matched to a gene: 6. In nucleotides, the CDR3 is TGTGCCAGCTCTCTACTAGCGGGAGGGGGTAATGAGCAGTTCTTC. Translating gives CASSLLAGGGNEQFF. The entire variable domain, with the rest obtained from reference TRBV18 and TRBJ2-1, is as follows: NAGVMQNPRHLVRRRGQEARLRCSPMKGHSHVYWYRQLPEEGLKFMVYLQKENIIDESGMPKERFSAEFPKEGPSILRIQQVVRGDSAAYFCASSLLAGGGNEQFFGPGTRLTVL.

The V call is TRBV4-3, the J call TRBJ1-2; unclear D gene. CDR1 is LGHNA and CDR2 is YSLEER in the germline V gene. CDR3 length equals 15 residues. V shed 4 bases and J shed 0 bases, with 12 bases lying between them. The CDR3 DNA reads as TGCGCCAGCAGCCCCTACGTCGGTCCTAACTATGGCTACACCTTC. This codes for CASSPYVGPNYGYTF.

V usage is TRBV19 and J usage is TRBJ2-1; TRBD2 agrees at 9 bases. The CDR3 totals 17 residues. CDR1 and CDR2 (germline): LNHDA, SQIVND (reference sequence). The V gene end was trimmed by 5 bases and the J gene end by 7 bases; junction bases not matched to a gene: 15. The CDR3 spells CASSQRRTSEFLNEQFF. Here the CDR3 DNA reads TGTGCCAGTAGTCAAAGGCGGACTAGCGAGTTCCTTAATGAGCAGTTCTTC.

V usage is TRBV5-4 and J usage is TRBJ1-6; D gene ambiguous. From germline, CDR1 is SGHNT and CDR2 YYREEE (reference sequence). This CDR3 contains 13 residues. Trimming removed 0 bases at V and 13 bases at J, with 11 bases between. The CDR3 bases are TGTGCCAGCAGCTTGGCCGCGGGAAGTCCCCTCCACTTT. Translated: CASSLAAGSPLHF.

The chain uses TRBV9 and TRBJ2-7, with 9 bases that match TRBD2. Germline-derived CDR1 and CDR2 are SGDLS and YYNGEE. The CDR3 consists of 14 residues. Losses at the gene ends were 0 bases for V and 2 bases for J; bases not matched to a gene: 0. The DNA of the CDR3 is TGTGCCAGCAGCGTAGGCGGGGGGGCCTACGAGCAGTACTTC. Amino acids: CASSVGGGAYEQYF.